The text below deals with one TCR beta chain. In this sample, this clonotype turned up many times. Its antigen is currently not known. No base qualities exist here, and no much larger clone lies one base off it. The meaning of the sample's time point label: persistent/refractory GD, antithyroid drugs over 5 years with positive TRAb. RNA was extracted from PBMCs in TRIzol for both TCR sequencing and RNA sequencing. The diagnosis of Graves' disease was made according to American Thyroid Association guidelines. Patients were recruited from an endocrinology department in Xi'an, China. Each patient gave approximately 9 milliliters of peripheral blood, collected in an EDTA anticoagulant tube. PBMCs were isolated by Ficoll Paque Plus density gradient separation without further T cell sorting. An Agilent 2100 Bioanalyzer and agarose gel were used to check RNA quality, while a NanoDrop 2000 measured RNA concentration.

This entry belongs to a study of regulatory T cells in long-lasting Graves disease (dated by TCRdb to about 2021). Concerning the study at large: Persistent Graves' disease meant more than 5 years of antithyroid drug treatment with TSH receptor autoantibodies that stayed positive. A total of about 33 samples underwent TCR sequencing, from about 13 patients with persistent Graves' disease and some 20 patients with newly diagnosed Graves' disease. Persistent Graves' disease patients in the clinical cohort had taken antithyroid drugs for roughly ten years on average. The study took place in China and was registered as a clinical trial. This study used TCR sequencing and RNA sequencing of peripheral blood to compare persistent Graves' disease patients against newly diagnosed Graves' disease patients. General findings and caveats noted by the study authors: The small sample size was acknowledged by the authors as a limitation that may reduce accuracy. Patients with persistent disease shared more public clonotypes (about 2,900) than newly diagnosed patients did (about 970). Lower TCR Shannon entropy and fewer highly expanded clones were observed in persistent Graves' disease patients than in newly diagnosed patients, which suggested clonal expansion. Sequencing and analysis were limited to the TCR beta chain. Only peripheral blood was studied, because thyroid tissue, the primary lesion, was inaccessible.

To prepare the library, multiplex PCR was applied. The run used an Illumina HiSeq 4000. CDR3 regions were amplified by Arm-PCR with iRepertoire HTBI primers to construct TCR beta libraries. Before sequencing, the PCR products went through gel purification. The study's processing was this. A total of 62 TRBV and under 15 TRBJ segments were identified across samples and were used for gene usage analysis of CDR3 amino acid clonotypes. Filtered high-quality paired reads were merged into contigs using COPE and FqMerger. BLAST was used to align contigs to the IMGT TRBV, TRBD and TRBJ reference genes, and CDR3 was defined following IMGT. Highly expanded clones were defined as clonotypes with a frequency above 0.1%. Shannon entropy served as the measure of repertoire diversity, while the Gini coefficient captured V-J evenness. Public clonotypes were defined as clonotypes shared by more than one individual. TCRdb passed the public sequencing reads through fastp at Q25 and MiXCR, retaining productive beta sequences. One record per CDR3 amino acid sequence lists the most common genes and DNA. TCRdb assigned the V and J calls; the authors' analysis was not used. Within this sample are under 350,000 distinct CDR3 sequences, with roughly a fifth of them counted one time only. Of the sample, roughly 56% is held by the ten largest clones.

The sequencing here drew on peripheral blood mononuclear cells (PBMCs), taken when the disease was refractory, from a patient treated with antithyroid drugs. This sequence originates from a female donor with Graves disease.

The CDR3 in this case is CASSETEQETQYF. In nucleotides, the sequence is TGTGCCAGCAGTGAAACAGAGCAAGAGACCCAGTACTTC. The V gene is TRBV6-1 and the J gene is TRBJ2-5, with no confidently assigned D gene. The CDR3 holds 13 amino acids from the cysteine to the phenylalanine. Left in the record is the CDR3 DNA by itself, 39 bases read in frame from the first base. The germline V gene provides CDR1 MNHNS and CDR2 SASEGT. The germline ends are 6 bases apart after V is trimmed by 2 bases and J by 2 bases.